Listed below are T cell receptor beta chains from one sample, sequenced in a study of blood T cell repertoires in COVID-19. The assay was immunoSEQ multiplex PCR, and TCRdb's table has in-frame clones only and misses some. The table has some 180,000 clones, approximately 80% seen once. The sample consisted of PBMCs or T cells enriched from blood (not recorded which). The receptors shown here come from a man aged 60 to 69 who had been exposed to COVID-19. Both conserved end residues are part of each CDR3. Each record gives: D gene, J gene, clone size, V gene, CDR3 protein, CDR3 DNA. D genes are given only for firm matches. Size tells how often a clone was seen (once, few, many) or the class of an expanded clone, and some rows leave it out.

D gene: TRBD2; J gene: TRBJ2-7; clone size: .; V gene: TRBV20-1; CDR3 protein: CSASSLLAGENEQYF; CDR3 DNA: TGCAGTGCTAGTTCTTTGCTAGCGGGAGAGAACGAGCAGTACTTC
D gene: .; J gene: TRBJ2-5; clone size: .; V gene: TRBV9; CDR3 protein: CASSPSARGGNQETQYF; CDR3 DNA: TGTGCCAGCAGCCCCAGCGCTAGGGGGGGGAACCAAGAGACCCAGTACTTC
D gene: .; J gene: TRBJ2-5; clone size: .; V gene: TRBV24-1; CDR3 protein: CATSDSQETQYF; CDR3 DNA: TGTGCCACCAGTGATTCACAAGAGACCCAGTACTTC
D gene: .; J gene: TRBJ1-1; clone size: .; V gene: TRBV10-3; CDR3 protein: CAISDLSGGEAFF; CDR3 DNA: TGTGCCATCAGTGATCTATCGGGGGGAGAAGCTTTCTTT
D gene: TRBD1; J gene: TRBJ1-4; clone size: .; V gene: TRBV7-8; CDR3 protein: CASSRAGGTNEKLFF; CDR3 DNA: TGTGCCAGCAGCCGAGCAGGGGGAACTAATGAAAAACTGTTTTTT
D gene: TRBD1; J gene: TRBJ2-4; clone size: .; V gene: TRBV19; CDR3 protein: CASSTSTGAKNIQYF; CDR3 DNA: TGTGCCAGTAGTACTTCGACAGGGGCCAAAAACATTCAGTACTTC
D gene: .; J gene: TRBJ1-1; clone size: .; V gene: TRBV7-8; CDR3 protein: CASRPSWGQWTEAFF; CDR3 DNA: TGTGCCAGCCGACCGTCCTGGGGGCAATGGACTGAAGCTTTCTTT
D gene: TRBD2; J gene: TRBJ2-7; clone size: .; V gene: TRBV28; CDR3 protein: CASSSGLAGSEQYF; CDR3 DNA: TGTGCCAGCAGTTCGGGACTAGCGGGAAGCGAGCAGTACTTC
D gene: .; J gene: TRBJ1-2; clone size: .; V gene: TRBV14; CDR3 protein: CASSQGTVNYGYTF; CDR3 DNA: TGTGCCAGCAGCCAAGGCACAGTTAACTATGGCTACACCTTC
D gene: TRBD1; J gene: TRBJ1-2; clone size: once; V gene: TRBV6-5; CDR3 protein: CASSRTGVGYTF; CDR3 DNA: TGTGCCAGCAGTCGGACAGGGGTTGGCTACACCTTC
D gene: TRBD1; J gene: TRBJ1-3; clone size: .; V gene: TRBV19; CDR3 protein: CASTRTGPGNTIYF; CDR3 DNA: TGTGCCAGTACTAGGACAGGGCCCGGAAACACCATATATTTT
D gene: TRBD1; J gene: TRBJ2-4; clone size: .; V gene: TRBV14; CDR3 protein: CASSQMTGGFGNIQYF; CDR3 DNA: TGTGCCAGCAGCCAGATGACAGGGGGCTTCGGAAACATTCAGTACTTC
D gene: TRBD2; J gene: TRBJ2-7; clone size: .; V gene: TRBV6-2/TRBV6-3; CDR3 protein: CASSYRTSVTYEQYF; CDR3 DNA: TGTGCCAGCAGTTACCGGACTAGCGTAACCTACGAGCAGTACTTC
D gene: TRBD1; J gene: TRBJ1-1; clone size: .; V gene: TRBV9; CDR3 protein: CASSVAKGAEAFF; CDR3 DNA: TGTGCCAGCAGCGTAGCTAAGGGGGCCGAAGCTTTCTTT
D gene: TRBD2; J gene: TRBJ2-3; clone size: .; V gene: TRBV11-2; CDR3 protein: CASSFKTSADTQYF; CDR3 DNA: TGTGCCAGCAGCTTCAAGACTAGCGCAGATACGCAGTATTTT
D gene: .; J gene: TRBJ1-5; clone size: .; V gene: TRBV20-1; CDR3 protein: CSASAGQINQPQHF; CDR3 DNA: TGCAGTGCTAGTGCCGGACAGATCAATCAGCCCCAGCATTTT
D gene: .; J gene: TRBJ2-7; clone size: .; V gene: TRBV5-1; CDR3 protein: CASSLSGYPYEQYF; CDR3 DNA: TGCGCCAGCAGCTTGTCAGGGTACCCCTACGAGCAGTACTTC
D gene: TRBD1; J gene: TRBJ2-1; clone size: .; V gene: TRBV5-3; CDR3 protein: CARSLEIRQGSWEQFF; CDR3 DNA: TGTGCCAGAAGCTTGGAGATTAGACAGGGAAGTTGGGAGCAGTTCTTC
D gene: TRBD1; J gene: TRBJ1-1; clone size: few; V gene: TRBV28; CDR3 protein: CASSSTGGNTEAFF; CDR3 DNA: TGTGCCAGCAGTTCTACAGGGGGAAACACTGAAGCTTTCTTT
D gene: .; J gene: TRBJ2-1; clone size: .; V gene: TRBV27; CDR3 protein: CASSSIIGSSYNEQFF; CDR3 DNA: TGTGCCAGCAGTTCGATAATCGGGAGCTCCTACAATGAGCAGTTCTTC
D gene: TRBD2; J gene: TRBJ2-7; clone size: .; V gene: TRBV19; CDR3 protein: CASSGTLAGYEQYF; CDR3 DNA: TGTGCCAGTAGTGGGACCCTAGCGGGCTACGAGCAGTACTTC
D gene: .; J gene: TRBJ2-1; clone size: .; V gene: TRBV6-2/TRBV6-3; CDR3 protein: CASSYSLTGISYNEQFF; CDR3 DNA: TGTGCCAGCAGTTACTCGTTAACGGGGATCTCCTACAATGAGCAGTTCTTC
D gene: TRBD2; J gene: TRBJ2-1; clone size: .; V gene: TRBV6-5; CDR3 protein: CASNAMGLAYNEQFF; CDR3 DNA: TGTGCCAGCAATGCCATGGGACTAGCTTACAATGAGCAGTTCTTC
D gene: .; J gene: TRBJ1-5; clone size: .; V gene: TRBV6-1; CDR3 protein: CASGEPGRGVSQPQHF; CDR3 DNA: TGTGCCAGCGGTGAACCGGGCAGGGGAGTTAGTCAGCCCCAGCATTTT
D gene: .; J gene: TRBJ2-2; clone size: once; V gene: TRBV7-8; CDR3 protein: CASSLVLALVNTGELFF; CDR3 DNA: TGTGCCAGCAGCTTAGTATTAGCGTTGGTCAACACCGGGGAGCTGTTTTTT
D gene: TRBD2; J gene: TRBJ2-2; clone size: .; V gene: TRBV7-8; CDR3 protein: CASSSRTSGLANTGELFF; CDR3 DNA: TGTGCCAGCAGCTCTAGGACTAGCGGCCTCGCGAACACCGGGGAGCTGTTTTTT
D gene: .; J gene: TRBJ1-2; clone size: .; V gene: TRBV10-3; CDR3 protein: CAISDPGQGGYGYTF; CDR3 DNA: TGTGCCATCAGTGATCCCGGTCAGGGTGGGTATGGCTACACCTTC
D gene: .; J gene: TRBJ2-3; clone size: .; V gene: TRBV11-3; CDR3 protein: CACGPADTDTQYF; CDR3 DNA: TGTGCCTGCGGTCCAGCGGACACAGATACGCAGTATTTT
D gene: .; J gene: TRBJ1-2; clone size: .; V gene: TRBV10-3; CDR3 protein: CAISGRREVLDGYTF; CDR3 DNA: TGTGCCATCAGTGGGCGTAGGGAGGTTTTGGATGGCTACACCTTC
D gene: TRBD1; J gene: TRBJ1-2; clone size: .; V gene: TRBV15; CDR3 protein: CATSRGGQGGNYGYTF; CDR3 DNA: TGTGCCACCAGCAGAGGGGGACAGGGGGGAAACTATGGCTACACCTTC
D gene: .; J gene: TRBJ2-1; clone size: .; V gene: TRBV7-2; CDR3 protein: CASSLARGHNEQFF; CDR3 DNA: TGTGCCAGCAGCTTAGCTAGGGGCCACAATGAGCAGTTCTTC
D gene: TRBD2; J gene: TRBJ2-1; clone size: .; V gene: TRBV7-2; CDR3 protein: CASSKSGSSYNEQFF; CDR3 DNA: TGTGCCAGCAGCAAAAGCGGGAGCTCCTACAATGAGCAGTTCTTC
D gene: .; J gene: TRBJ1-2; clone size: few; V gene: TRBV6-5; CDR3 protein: CASSFSQTGGYTF; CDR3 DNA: TGTGCCAGCAGTTTCTCCCAGACGGGAGGCTACACCTTC
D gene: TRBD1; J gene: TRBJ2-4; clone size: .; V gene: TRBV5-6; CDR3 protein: CASSSGTGKNIQYF; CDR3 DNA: TGTGCCAGCAGCTCCGGGACAGGTAAAAACATTCAGTACTTC
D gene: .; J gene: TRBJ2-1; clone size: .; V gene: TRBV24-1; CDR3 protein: CAPISGSYNEQFF; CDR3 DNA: TGTGCCCCCATTAGCGGCAGCTACAATGAGCAGTTCTTC
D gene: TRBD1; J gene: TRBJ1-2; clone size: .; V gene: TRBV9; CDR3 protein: CASSGFRDRDYGYTF; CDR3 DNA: TGTGCCAGCAGCGGTTTCCGGGACAGAGACTATGGCTACACCTTC
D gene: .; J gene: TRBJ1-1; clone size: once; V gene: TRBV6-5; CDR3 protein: CALWGGYTEAFF; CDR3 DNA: TGTGCCCTATGGGGGGGATACACTGAAGCTTTCTTT
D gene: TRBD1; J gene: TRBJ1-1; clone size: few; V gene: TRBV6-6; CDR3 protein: CASSYSQGAITEAFF; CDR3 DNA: TGTGCCAGCAGTTATTCGCAGGGGGCTATCACTGAAGCTTTCTTT
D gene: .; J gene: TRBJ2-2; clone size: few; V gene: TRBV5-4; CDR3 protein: CASSLGSGNTGELFF; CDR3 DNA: TGTGCCAGCAGCTTGGGTAGCGGAAACACCGGGGAGCTGTTTTTT
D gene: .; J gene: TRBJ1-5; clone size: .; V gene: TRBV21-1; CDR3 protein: CASSKGFRQRGDQPQHF; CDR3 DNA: TGTGCCAGCAGCAAAGGTTTCAGACAGCGAGGCGATCAGCCCCAGCATTTT